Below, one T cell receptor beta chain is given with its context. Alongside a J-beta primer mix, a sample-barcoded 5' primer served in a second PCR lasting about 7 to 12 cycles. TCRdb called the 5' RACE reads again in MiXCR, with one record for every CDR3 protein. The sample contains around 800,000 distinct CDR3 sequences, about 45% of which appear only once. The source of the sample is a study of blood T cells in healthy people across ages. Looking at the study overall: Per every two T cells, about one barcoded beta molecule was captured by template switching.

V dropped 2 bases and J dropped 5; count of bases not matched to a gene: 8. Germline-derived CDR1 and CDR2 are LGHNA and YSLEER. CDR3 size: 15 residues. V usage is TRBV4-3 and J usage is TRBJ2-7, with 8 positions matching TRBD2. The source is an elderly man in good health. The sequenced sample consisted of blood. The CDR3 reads CASSQHTSGIDEQYF. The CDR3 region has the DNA TGCGCCAGCAGCCAACATACTAGCGGCATAGACGAGCAGTACTTC.